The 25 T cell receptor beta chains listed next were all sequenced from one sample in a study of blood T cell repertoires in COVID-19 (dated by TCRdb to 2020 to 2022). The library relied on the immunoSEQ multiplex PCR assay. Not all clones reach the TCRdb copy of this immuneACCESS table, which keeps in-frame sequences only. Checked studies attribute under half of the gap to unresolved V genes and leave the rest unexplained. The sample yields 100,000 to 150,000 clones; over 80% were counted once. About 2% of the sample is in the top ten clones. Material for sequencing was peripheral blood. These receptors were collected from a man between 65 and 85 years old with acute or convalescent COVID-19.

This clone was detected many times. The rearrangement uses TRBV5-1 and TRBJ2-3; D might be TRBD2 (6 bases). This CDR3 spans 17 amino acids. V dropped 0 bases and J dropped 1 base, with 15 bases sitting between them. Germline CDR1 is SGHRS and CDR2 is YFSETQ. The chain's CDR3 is CASSLAYLGGGTDTQYF. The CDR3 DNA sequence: TGCGCCAGCAGCTTGGCGTACTTGGGCGGGGGCACAGATACGCAGTATTTT.

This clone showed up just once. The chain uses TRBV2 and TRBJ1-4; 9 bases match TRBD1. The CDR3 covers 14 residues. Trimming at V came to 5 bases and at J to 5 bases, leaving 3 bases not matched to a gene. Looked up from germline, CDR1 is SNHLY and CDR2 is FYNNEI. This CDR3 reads CASSRQGGNEKLFF. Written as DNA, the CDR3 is TGTGCCAGCAGTCGACAGGGGGGGAATGAAAAACTGTTTTTT.

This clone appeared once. CDR3 sequence (DNA): TGTGCCAGCAGTTCAGCCAGTCAACAGGGTAACTATGGCTACACCTTC. Translating it yields CASSSASQQGNYGYTF. The gene calls are TRBV28 and TRBJ1-2; maybe TRBD1 (6 bases). The V end was cut by 4 bases, the J end by 1 base, with 16 bases between. Germline loops: CDR1 MDHEN, CDR2 SYDVKM. This CDR3 is built from 16 residues.

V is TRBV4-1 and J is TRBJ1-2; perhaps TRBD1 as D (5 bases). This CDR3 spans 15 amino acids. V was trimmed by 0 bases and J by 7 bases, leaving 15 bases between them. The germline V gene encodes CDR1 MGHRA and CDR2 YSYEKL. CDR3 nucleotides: TGCGCCAGCAGCCAAGATCCCCACGCGGGGGTTGGCTACACCTTC. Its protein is CASSQDPHAGVGYTF.

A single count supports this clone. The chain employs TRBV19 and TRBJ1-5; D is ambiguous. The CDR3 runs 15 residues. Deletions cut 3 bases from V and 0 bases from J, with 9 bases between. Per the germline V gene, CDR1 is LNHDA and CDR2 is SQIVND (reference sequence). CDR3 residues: CASSIGLDSNQPQHF. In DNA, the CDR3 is TGTGCCAGTAGTATCGGACTTGATAGCAATCAGCCCCAGCATTTT.

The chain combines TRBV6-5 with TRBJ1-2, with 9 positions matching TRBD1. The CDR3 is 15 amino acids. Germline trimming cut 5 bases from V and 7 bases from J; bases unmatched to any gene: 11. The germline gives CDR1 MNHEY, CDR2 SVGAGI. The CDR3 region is CASSITGGRWGGYTF. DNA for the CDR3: TGTGCCAGCAGTATTACAGGGGGCCGGTGGGGTGGCTACACCTTC.

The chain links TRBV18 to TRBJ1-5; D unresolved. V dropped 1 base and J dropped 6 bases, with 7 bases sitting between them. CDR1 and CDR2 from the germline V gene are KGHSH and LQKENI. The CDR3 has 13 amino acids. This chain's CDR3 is CASSPLGGQPQHF. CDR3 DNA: TGTGCCAGCTCACCACTTGGCGGTCAGCCCCAGCATTTT.

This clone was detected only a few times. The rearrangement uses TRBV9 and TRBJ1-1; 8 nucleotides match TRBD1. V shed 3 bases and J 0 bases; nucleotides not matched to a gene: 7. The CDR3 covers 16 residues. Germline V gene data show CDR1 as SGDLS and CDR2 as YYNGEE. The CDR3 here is CASSARQGTMNTEAFF. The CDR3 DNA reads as TGTGCCAGCAGCGCCCGACAGGGGACCATGAACACTGAAGCTTTCTTT.

The CDR3 sequence: CASSIIDRGFTGELFF. The CDR3 region has the DNA TGTGCCAGCAGCATAATTGACAGGGGGTTTACCGGGGAGCTGTTTTTT. This chain joins TRBV21-1 and TRBJ2-2; the table calls TRBD1, which could not be checked here. TRBV21-1 is reported as a pseudogene. The CDR3 has 16 amino acids.

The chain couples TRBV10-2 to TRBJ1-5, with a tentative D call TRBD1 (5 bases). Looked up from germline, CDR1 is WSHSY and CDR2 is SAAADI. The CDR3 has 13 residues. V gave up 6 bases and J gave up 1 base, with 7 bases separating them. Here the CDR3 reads CASRGVSNQPQHF. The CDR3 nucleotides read TGCGCCAGCAGAGGGGTCAGCAATCAGCCCCAGCATTTT.

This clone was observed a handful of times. CDR3 sequence: CASSKGDSRQETQYF. The DNA of the CDR3 is TGTGCCAGCAGCAAAGGGGACAGCAGACAAGAGACCCAGTACTTC. The V call is TRBV7-9, the J call TRBJ2-5; 7 bases agree with TRBD1. The CDR3 sequence is 15 residues long. CDR1 and CDR2 (germline): SEHNR, FQNEAQ (reference sequence). Trimming at V came to 5 bases and at J to 2 bases, leaving 8 bases not matched to a gene.

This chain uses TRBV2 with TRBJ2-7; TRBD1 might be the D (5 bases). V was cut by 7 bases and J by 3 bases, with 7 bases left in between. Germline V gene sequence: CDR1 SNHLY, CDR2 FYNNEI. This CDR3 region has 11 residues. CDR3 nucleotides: TGTGCCAGCACCCAGGGCTACGAGCAGTACTTC. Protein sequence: CASTQGYEQYF.

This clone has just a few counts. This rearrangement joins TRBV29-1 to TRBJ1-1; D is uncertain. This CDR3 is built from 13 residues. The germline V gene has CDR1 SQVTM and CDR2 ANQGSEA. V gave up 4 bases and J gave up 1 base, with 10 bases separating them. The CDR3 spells CSVAWRANTEAFF. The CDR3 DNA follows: TGCAGCGTTGCGTGGAGGGCGAACACTGAAGCTTTCTTT.

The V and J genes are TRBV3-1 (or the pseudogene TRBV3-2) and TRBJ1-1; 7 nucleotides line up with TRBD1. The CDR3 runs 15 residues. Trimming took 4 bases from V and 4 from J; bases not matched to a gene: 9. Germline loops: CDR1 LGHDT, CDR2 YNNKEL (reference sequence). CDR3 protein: CASSLTYGTATEAFF. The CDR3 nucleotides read TGTGCCAGCAGCCTAACGTATGGGACAGCCACTGAAGCTTTCTTT.

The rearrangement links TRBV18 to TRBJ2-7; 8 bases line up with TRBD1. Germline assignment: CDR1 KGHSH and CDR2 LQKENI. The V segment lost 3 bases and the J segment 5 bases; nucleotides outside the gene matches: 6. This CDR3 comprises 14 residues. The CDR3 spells CASSPPGQGNEQYF. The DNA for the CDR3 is TGTGCCAGCTCACCCCCCGGACAGGGAAACGAGCAGTACTTC.

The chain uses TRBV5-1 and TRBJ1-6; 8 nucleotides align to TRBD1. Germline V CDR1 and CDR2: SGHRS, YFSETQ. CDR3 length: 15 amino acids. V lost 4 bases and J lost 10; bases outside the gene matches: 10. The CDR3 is CASSLQDREDSPLHF. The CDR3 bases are TGCGCCAGCAGCCTTCAGGACAGGGAGGACTCACCCCTCCACTTT.

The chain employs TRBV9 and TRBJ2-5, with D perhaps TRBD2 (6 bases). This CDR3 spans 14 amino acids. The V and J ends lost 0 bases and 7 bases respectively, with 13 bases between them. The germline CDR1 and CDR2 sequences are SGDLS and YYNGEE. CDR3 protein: CASSVEGTAGTQYF. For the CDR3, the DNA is TGTGCCAGCAGCGTAGAAGGGACTGCCGGGACCCAGTACTTC.

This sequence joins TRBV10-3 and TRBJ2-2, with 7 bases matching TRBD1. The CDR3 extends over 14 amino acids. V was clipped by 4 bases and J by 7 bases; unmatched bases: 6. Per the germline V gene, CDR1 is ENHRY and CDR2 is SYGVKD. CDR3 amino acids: CAISVEQGSGELFF. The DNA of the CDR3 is TGTGCCATCAGTGTCGAACAGGGGAGCGGGGAGCTGTTTTTT.

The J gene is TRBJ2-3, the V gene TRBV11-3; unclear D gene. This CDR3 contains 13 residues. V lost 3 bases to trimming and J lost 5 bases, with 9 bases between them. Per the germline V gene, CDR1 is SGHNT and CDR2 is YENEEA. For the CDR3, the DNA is TGTGCCAGCAGCTTCCAGACGGGAGATACGCAGTATTTT. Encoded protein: CASSFQTGDTQYF.

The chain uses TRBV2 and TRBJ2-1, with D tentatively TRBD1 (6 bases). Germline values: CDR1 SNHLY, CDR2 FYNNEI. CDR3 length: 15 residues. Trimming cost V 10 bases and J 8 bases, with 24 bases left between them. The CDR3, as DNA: TGTGCCACCCAAAGGACAGTTCGTTCCCTGTATGAGCAGTTCTTC. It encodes CATQRTVRSLYEQFF.

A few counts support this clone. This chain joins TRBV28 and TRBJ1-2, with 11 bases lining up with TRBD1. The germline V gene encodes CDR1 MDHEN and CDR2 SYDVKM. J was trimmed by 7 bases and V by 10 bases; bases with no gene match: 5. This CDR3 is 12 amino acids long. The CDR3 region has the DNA TGTGCCACGGCGGGACAGGGGGGTGGCTACACCTTC. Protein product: CATAGQGGGYTF.

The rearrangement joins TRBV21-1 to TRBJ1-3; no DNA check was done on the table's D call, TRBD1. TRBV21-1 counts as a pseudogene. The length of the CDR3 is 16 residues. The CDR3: CATKPGQGLSGNTIYF. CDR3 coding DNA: TGTGCCACCAAACCCGGACAGGGACTCTCTGGAAACACCATATATTTT.

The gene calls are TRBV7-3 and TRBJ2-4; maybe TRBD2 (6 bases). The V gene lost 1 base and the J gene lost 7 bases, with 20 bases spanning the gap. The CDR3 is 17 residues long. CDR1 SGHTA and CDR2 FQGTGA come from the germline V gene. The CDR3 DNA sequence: TGTGCCAGCAGCTTAAGGGGTGGTGGCGGGACCCCGAACATTCAGTACTTC. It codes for CASSLRGGGGTPNIQYF.

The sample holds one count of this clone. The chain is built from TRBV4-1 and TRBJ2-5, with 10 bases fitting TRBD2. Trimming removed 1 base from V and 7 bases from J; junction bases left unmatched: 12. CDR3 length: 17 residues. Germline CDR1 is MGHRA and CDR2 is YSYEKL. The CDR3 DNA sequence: TGCGCCAGCAGCCAAGTTGGTAGCGGGGGGTCGGAAGGGACCCAGTACTTC. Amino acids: CASSQVGSGGSEGTQYF.

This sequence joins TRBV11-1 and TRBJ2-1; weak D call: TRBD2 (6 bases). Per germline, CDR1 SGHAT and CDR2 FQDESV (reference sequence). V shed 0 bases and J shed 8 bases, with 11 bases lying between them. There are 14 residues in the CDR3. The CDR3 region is CASSLALSSDEQFF. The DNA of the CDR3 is TGTGCCAGCAGCTTAGCCCTATCTAGCGATGAGCAGTTCTTC.